The 5 T cell receptor beta chains given below trace back to one sample, sequenced in a study of PD-1 blockade in classical Hodgkin lymphoma. Profiling relied on immunoSEQ multiplex PCR, and the TCRdb table lists in-frame clones only, not all of them. The table lists roughly 92,000 clones, over 85% of them singletons, with over 2.5% in the top ten. Exposure to brentuximab vedotin varied, and each patient had relapsed following autologous stem cell transplantation. Sequenced here: peripheral blood mononuclear cells (PBMCs), sampled at baseline. These receptors all stem from a human donor with classical Hodgkin lymphoma.

This clone has just one count. This chain joins TRBV4-1 and TRBJ2-5; D may be TRBD1 (5 bases). Trimming took 4 bases from V and 4 from J, leaving 25 bases between them. The CDR3 contains 18 residues. Germline lookup yields CDR1 MGHRA and CDR2 YSYEKL. CDR3 in DNA: TGCGCCAGCAGCCCAGGTCAGGGCAGCGCCCTCCGGAGAGAGACCCAGTACTTC. Encoded protein: CASSPGQGSALRRETQYF.

The genes are TRBV12-5 and TRBJ2-1; 11 bases fit TRBD2. With V trimmed by 6 bases and J by 7 bases, 5 bases remained unmatched. The germline V gene encodes CDR1 LGHNT and CDR2 FRNRAP. This CDR3 region has 14 residues. As DNA, the CDR3 is TGTGCTAGTGGGGCTGGGACTAGCGGTAATGAGCAGTTCTTC. Its translation: CASGAGTSGNEQFF.

This clone has a single count. The genes are TRBV6-1 and TRBJ2-3, with unresolved D. Trimming cost V 0 bases and J 0 bases, with 7 bases left between them. The CDR3 spans 15 residues. Germline CDR1 MNHNS, CDR2 SASEGT. The CDR3 here is CASSEAISSTDTQYF. CDR3 DNA: TGTGCCAGCAGTGAAGCGATCTCTAGCACAGATACGCAGTATTTT.

The chain carries TRBV25-1 and TRBJ2-7; 10 bases fit TRBD1. V gave up 8 bases and J gave up 3 bases; unmatched junction bases: 13. CDR3 length: 16 amino acids. The germline V gene has CDR1 MGHDK and CDR2 SYGVNS. CDR3 residues: CASARSRQGAFYEQYF. The CDR3 DNA reads TGTGCCAGCGCGCGCTCCCGACAGGGGGCGTTCTACGAGCAGTACTTC.

V usage is TRBV28 and J usage is TRBJ2-3; 8 positions match TRBD2. Germline V gives CDR1 MDHEN, CDR2 SYDVKM. V was pared by 3 bases and J by 0 bases, with 14 bases of the junction left unmatched. The CDR3 is 19 residues long. CDR3 sequence reads: CASSFQVISGISSTDTQYF. In nucleotides, the CDR3 is TGTGCCAGCAGTTTTCAGGTTATTAGCGGGATCTCTAGCACAGATACGCAGTATTTT.